This T cell receptor beta chain was observed in a study of T-cell reconstitution after alpha-beta-depleted transplantation in children. Preparing the TCRbeta library involved the use of unique molecular identifiers. In TCRdb, the PCR reads were re-called with MiXCR into one record per CDR3 protein. The table records 750,000 to 950,000 distinct CDR3 sequences, 16% of them present only once. The V and J ends lost 5 bases and 2 bases respectively, with 13 bases between them. Germline CDR1 and CDR2: SGHVS and FQNEAQ. The CDR3 length is 14 residues. This sequence was found in a male patient between 5 and 17 years old who had a stem cell transplant for acute lymphoblastic leukemia, so the T cells may come from the graft donor. Sample: PBMCs, mostly from graft donor cells, taken 360 days after TCRalphabeta/CD19-depleted stem cell transplant. The chain is built from TRBV7-8 and TRBJ2-7, with a weak D call TRBD2 (7 bases). CDR3 region: CASSTKGGAYEQYF. CDR3 nucleotides: TGTGCCAGCAGCACCAAGGGGGGGGCCTACGAGCAGTACTTC.